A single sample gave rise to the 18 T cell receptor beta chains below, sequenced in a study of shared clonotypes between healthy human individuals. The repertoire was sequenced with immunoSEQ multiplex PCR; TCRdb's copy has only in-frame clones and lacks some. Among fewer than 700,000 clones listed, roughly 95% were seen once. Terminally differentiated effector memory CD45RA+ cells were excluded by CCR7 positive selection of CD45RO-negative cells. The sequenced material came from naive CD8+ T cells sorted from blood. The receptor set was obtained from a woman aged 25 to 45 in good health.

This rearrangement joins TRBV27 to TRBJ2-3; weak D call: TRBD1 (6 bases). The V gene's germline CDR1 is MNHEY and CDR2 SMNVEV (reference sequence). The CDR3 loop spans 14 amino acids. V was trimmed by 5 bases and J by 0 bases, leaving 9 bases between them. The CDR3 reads CASSLGQSTDTQYF. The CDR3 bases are TGTGCCAGCAGTCTCGGACAGAGCACAGATACGCAGTATTTT.

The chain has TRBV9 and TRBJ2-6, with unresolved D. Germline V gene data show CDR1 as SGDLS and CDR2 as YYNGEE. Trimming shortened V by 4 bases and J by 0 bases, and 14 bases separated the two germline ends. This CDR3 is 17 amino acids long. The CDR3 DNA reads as TGTGCCAGCAGCTTCCGGCCCCACCGCTCTGGGGCCAACGTCCTGACTTTC. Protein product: CASSFRPHRSGANVLTF.

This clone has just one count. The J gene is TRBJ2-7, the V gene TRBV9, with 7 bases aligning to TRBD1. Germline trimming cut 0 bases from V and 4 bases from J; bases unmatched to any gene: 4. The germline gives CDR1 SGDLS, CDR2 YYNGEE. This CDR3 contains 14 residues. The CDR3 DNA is TGTGCCAGCAGCGTAGGGGGGACAGATTACGAGCAGTACTTC. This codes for CASSVGGTDYEQYF.

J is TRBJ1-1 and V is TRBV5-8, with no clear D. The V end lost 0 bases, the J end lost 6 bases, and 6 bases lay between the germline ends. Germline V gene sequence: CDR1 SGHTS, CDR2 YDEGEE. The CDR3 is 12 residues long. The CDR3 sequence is CASSLASAEAFF. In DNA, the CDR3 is TGTGCCAGCAGCTTGGCTTCCGCTGAAGCTTTCTTT.

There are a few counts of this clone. DNA for the CDR3: TGTGCCAGCAGTTCGTGGGAGGGGCCGAACACTGAAGCTTTCTTT. Residues: CASSSWEGPNTEAFF. The chain couples TRBV27 to TRBJ1-1, with a weak D call TRBD1 (5 bases). Trimming stripped 4 bases from V and 1 base from J, with 13 bases between. Germline CDR1 and CDR2: MNHEY and SMNVEV (reference sequence). The length of the CDR3 is 15 residues.

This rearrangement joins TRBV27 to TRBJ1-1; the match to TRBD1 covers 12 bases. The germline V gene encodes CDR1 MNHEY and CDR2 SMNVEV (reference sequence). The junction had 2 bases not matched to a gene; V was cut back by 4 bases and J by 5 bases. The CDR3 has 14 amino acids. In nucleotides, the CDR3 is TGTGCCAGCAGTTGGGACAGGGGGCTTACTGAAGCTTTCTTT. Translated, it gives CASSWDRGLTEAFF.

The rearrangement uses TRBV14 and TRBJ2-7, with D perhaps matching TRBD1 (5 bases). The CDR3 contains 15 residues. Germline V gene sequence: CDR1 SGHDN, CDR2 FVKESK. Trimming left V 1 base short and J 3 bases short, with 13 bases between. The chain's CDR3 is CASSQGRNRGYEQYF. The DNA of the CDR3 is TGTGCCAGCAGCCAAGGTCGGAATAGGGGCTACGAGCAGTACTTC.

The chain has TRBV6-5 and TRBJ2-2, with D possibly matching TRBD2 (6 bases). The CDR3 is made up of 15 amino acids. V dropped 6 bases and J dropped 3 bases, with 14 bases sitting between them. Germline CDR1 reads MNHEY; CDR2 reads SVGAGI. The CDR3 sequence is CASSEPGLYTGELFF. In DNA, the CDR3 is TGTGCCAGCAGCGAACCGGGACTCTACACCGGGGAGCTGTTTTTT.

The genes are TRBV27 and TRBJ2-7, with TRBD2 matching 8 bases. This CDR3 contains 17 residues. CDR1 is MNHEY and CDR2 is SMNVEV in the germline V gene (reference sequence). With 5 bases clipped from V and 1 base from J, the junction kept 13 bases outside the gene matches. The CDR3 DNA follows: TGTGCCAGCAGTCCGCTACTCACTAGCGGTCCTTCCTACGAGCAGTACTTC. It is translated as CASSPLLTSGPSYEQYF.

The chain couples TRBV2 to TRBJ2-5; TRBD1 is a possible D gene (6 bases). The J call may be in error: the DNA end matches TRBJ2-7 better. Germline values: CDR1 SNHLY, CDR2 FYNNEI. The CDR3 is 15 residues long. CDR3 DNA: TGTGCCAGCAGTGAATCTCAGGGGTACTCCTACGAGCAGTACTTC. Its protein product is CASSESQGYSYEQYF.

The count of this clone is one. CDR3 amino acids: CASSWDRAVYGYTF. CDR3 coding DNA: TGTGCCAGCAGCTGGGACAGGGCAGTCTATGGCTACACCTTC. The rearrangement joins TRBV5-6 to TRBJ1-2; 9 positions match TRBD1. From germline, CDR1 is SGHDT and CDR2 YYEEEE. The CDR3 consists of 14 residues. V was pared by 3 bases and J by 4 bases, with 4 bases of the junction left unmatched.

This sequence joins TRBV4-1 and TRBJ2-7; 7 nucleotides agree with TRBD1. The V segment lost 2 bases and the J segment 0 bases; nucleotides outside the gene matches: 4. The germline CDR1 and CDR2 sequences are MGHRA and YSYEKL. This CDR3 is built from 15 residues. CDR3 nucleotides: TGCGCCAGCAGCCAACGACAGGGAAGCTCCTACGAGCAGTACTTC. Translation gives CASSQRQGSSYEQYF.

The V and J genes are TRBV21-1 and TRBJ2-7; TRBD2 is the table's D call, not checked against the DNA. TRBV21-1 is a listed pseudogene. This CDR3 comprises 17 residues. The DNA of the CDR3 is TGTGCCAGCAGCAAAAGCGAAGACTGCAGCGAGTCCTACGAGCAGTACTTC. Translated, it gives CASSKSEDCSESYEQYF.

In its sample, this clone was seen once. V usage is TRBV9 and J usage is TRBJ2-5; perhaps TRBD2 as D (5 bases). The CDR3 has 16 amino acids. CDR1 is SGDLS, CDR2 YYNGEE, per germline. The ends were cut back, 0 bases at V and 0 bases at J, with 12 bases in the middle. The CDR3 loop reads CASSVEGAGNQETQYF. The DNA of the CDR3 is TGTGCCAGCAGCGTAGAGGGTGCGGGCAACCAAGAGACCCAGTACTTC.

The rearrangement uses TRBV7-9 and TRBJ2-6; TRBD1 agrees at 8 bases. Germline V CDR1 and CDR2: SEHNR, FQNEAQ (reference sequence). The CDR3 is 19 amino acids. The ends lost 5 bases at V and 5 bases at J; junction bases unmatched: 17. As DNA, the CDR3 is TGTGCCAGCAGCCCTCACAGGGGGAGCTACCCTTCTCGGGCCAACGTCCTGACTTTC. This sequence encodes CASSPHRGSYPSRANVLTF.

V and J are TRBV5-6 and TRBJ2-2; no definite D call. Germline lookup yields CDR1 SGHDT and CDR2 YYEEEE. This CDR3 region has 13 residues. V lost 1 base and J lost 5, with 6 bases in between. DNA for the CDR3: TGTGCCAGCAGCTTGAAGCAGACCGGGGAGCTGTTTTTT. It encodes CASSLKQTGELFF.

CDR3 in DNA: TGCAGCGTTGAATATTGGGAGAAGAACAATGAGCAGTTCTTC. It is translated as CSVEYWEKNNEQFF. The chain joins TRBV29-1 to TRBJ2-1, with D possibly TRBD2 on 5 matching bases. V was pared by 2 bases and J by 5 bases, with 13 bases between. The germline V gene encodes CDR1 SQVTM and CDR2 ANQGSEA. The CDR3 spans 14 residues.

CDR3: CASSSGQSFAYEQYF. The DNA of the CDR3 is TGCGCCAGCAGCTCGGGACAGAGCTTTGCCTACGAGCAGTACTTC. The chain combines TRBV5-1 with TRBJ2-7; 7 positions match TRBD1. Germline V gives CDR1 SGHRS, CDR2 YFSETQ. The CDR3 runs 15 residues. V gave up 3 bases and J gave up 2 bases; unmatched junction bases: 8. The entire variable domain, with the rest obtained from reference TRBV5-1 and TRBJ2-7, is as follows: KAGVTQTPRYLIKTRGQQVTLSCSPISGHRSVSWYQQTPGQGLQFLFEYFSETQRNKGNFPGRFSGRQFSNSRSEMNVSTLELGDSALYLCASSSGQSFAYEQYFGPGTRLTVT.